What follows describes a single TCR beta chain. Its antigen is unidentified. Assay used: immunoSEQ multiplex PCR; TCRdb lists only in-frame clones, some missing. The data hold about 120,000 clones, with roughly 90% observed a single time. These data are taken from a study of T cell responses to AZD1222 COVID-19 vaccine. General study findings and limits: Just a handful of AZD1222 recipients were seropositive at baseline. Donors in the cohort were predominantly white British and more often female, and clonal diversity was possibly underestimated. Among spike-specific TCRs, nearly half reportedly target unmutated variant regions. Two AZD1222 administrations were followed by greater Spike-specific TCR breadth and depth.

Germline V gene data show CDR1 as SNHLY and CDR2 as FYNNEI. CDR3 length: 15 amino acids. The ends lost 4 bases at V and 5 bases at J; junction bases unmatched: 8. This chain joins TRBV2 and TRBJ2-1; TRBD2 aligns across 7 bases. This clonotype was sampled from an adult in good health. The starting material was peripheral blood, obtained on day 0 of AZD1222 vaccination. CDR3: CASSGMTSIDNEQFF. CDR3 coding DNA: TGTGCCAGCAGTGGGATGACTAGCATAGACAATGAGCAGTTCTTC.